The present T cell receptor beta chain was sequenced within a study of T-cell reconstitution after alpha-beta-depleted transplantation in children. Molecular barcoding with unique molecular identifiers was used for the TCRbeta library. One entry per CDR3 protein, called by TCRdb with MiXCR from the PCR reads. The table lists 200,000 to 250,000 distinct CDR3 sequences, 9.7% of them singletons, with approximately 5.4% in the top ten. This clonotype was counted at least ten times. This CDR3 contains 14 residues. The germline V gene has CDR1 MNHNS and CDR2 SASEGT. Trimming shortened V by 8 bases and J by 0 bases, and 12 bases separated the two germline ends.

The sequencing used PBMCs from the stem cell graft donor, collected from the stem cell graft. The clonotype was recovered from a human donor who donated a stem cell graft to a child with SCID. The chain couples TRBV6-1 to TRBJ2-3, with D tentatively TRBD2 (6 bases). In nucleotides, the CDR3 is TGTGCCAGCCATCTAGCGCTTAGCACAGATACGCAGTATTTT. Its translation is CASHLALSTDTQYF.